This T cell receptor beta chain was profiled in a study of shared clonotypes between healthy human individuals. The study, taken as a whole, reports: Generally, naive subsets came out with larger estimated richness than memory subsets. Few donors restricted represented genetic and exposure-history diversity.

This CDR3 is 16 amino acids long. The V gene's germline CDR1 is KGHSH and CDR2 LQKENI. V dropped 0 bases and J dropped 0 bases, with 8 bases sitting between them. Notes on this clone: Its target is not known.

In the authors' methods: Quality scores were absent from the junction-only immunoSEQ sequences, so filtering differed. Profiling relied on immunoSEQ multiplex PCR, and the TCRdb table lists in-frame clones only, not all of them. Clone size and the V and J calls come from that table; the DNA yielded D and trimming. This sample has about 2,500,000 clones, with roughly 92% found just once. Memory CD4+ cells were the fraction left after CD45RA+ naive selection. The TCR was taken from a young man in good health. Sequenced input: naive CD4+ T cells sorted from blood. Subset specified: CD45RA+ positively selected. The rearrangement links TRBV18 to TRBJ2-2, with D unclear. The CDR3 region has the DNA TGTGCCAGCTCACCACCGAAAAATGCGAACACCGGGGAGCTGTTTTTT. It encodes CASSPPKNANTGELFF.